The clone carrying this TCR beta chain was detected ten times or more. From the 5' RACE reads, TCRdb called clonotypes with MiXCR, one entry per CDR3 protein. Altogether roughly 28,000 distinct CDR3 sequences are present, more than 10% being singletons, with the ten largest covering around 15%. The record originates from a study of T-cell memory formation after mild COVID-19. Sequencing input: PBMCs or a T cell subset sorted from them (not recorded which). The TCR was taken from an adult woman who had mild COVID-19 (a few samples of this study predate the infection). Cell type and time point are not known.

The CDR3 protein is CASRKTSGGVNEQFF. The DNA of the CDR3 is TGTGCCAGCAGAAAGACTAGCGGGGGGGTCAATGAGCAGTTCTTC. The chain has TRBV12-3 or TRBV12-4 and TRBJ2-1, with 14 nucleotides matching TRBD2. With 6 bases clipped from V and 6 bases from J, the junction kept 4 bases outside the gene matches. The CDR3 length is 15 residues.